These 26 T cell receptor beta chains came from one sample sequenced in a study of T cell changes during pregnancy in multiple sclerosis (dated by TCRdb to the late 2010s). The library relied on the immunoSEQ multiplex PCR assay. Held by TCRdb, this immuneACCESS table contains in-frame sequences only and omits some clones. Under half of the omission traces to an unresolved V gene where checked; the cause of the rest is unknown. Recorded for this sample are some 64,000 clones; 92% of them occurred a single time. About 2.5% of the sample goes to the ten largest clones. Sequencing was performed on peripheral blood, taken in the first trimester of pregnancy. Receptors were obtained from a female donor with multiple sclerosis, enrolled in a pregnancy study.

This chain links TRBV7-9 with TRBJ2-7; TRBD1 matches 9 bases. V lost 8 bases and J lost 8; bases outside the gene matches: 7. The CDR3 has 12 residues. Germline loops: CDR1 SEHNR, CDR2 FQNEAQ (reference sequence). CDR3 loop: CASGTGKAQQYF. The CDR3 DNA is TGTGCCAGCGGGACAGGGAAGGCTCAGCAGTACTTC.

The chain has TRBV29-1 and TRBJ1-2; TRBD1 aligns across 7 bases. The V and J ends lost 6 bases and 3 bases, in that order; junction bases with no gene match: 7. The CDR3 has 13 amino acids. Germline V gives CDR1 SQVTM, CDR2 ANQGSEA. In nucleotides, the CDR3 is TGCAGCGTCGAACCGACAGGGCACTATGGCTACACCTTC. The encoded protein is CSVEPTGHYGYTF.

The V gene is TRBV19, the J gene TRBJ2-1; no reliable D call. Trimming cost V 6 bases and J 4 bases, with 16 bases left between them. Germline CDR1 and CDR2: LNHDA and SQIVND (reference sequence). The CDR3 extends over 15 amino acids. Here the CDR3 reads CASSQPPYLYNEQFF. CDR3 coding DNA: TGTGCCAGTAGCCAACCGCCCTACCTATACAATGAGCAGTTCTTC.

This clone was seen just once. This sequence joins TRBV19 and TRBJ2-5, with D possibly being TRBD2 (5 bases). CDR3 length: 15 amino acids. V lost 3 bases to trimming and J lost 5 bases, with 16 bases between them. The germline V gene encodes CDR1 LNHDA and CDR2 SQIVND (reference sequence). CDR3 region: CASSISPLSGETQYF. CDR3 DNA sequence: TGTGCCAGTAGTATTTCCCCCTTGTCGGGGGAGACCCAGTACTTC.

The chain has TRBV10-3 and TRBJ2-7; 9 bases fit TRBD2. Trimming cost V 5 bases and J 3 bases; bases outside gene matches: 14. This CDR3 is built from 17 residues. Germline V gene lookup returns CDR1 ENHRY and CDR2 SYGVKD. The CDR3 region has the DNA TGTGCCATCAGTCGAACGGGGGAGCTAGCGGGAAACTACGAGCAGTACTTC. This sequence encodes CAISRTGELAGNYEQYF.

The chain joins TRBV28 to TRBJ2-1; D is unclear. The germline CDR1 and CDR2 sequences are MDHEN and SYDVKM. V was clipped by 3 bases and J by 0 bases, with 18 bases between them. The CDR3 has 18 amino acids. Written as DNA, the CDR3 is TGTGCCAGCAGTTTCCTGCAAGGTTATAGGAGCTCCTACAATGAGCAGTTCTTC. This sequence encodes CASSFLQGYRSSYNEQFF.

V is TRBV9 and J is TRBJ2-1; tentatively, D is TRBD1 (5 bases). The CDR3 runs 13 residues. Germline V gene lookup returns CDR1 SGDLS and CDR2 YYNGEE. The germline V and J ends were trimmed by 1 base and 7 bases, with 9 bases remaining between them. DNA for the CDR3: TGTGCCAGCAGCGTATCGGCAGGGAATGAGCAGTTCTTC. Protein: CASSVSAGNEQFF. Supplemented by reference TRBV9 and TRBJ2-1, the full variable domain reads DSGVTQTPKHLITATGQRVTLRCSPRSGDLSVYWYQQSLDQGLQFLIQYYNGEERAKGNILERFSAQQFPDLHSELNLSSLELGDSALYFCASSVSAGNEQFFGPGTRLTVL.

The chain's CDR3 is CSVAADRRTQYF. CDR3 bases: TGCAGCGTCGCGGCGGATAGACGGACCCAGTACTTC. The chain carries TRBV29-1 and TRBJ2-5; D gene unclear. This CDR3 spans 12 amino acids. The V gene lost 6 bases and the J gene lost 7 bases, with 15 bases spanning the gap. The V gene's germline CDR1 is SQVTM and CDR2 ANQGSEA.

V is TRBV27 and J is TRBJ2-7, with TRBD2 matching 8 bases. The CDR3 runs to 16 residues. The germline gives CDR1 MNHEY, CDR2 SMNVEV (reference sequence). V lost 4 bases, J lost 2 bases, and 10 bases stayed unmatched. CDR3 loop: CASSSRRLATTYEQYF. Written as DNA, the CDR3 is TGTGCCAGCAGTTCTAGAAGACTAGCGACCACCTACGAGCAGTACTTC.

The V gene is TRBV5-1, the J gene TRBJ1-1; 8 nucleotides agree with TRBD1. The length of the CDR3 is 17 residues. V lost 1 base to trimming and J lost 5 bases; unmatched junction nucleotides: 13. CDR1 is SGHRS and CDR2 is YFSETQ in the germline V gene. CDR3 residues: CASSLYIGQGLRTEAFF. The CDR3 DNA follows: TGCGCCAGCAGCTTGTATATCGGACAGGGCTTAAGGACTGAAGCTTTCTTT.

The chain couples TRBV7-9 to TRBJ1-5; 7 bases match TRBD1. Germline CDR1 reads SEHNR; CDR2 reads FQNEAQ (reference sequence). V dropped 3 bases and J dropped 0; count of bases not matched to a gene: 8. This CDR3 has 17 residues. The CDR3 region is CASSFPGTVYSNQPQHF. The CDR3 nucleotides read TGTGCCAGCAGCTTCCCGGGGACAGTGTATAGCAATCAGCCCCAGCATTTT.

Here the CDR3 DNA reads TGTGCCAGCAGGCCTAGGACAGCTTTCCTTTCAGAGACCCAGTACTTC. Translation gives CASRPRTAFLSETQYF. The chain employs TRBV5-8 and TRBJ2-5, with a possible D match to TRBD1 (6 bases). The CDR3 length is 16 residues. Germline lookup yields CDR1 SGHTS and CDR2 YDEGEE. Trimming took off 5 bases at V and 4 bases at J, with 21 bases between the two ends.

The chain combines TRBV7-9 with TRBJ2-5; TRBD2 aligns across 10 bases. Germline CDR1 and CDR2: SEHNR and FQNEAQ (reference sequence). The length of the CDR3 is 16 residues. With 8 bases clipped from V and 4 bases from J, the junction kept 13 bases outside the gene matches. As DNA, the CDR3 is TGTGCCAGCGTCGCAGCGGGAGGGCTGGGGTTAGAGACCCAGTACTTC. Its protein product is CASVAAGGLGLETQYF. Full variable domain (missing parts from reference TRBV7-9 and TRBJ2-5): DTGVSQNPRHKITKRGQNVTFRCDPISEHNRLYWYRQTLGQGPEFLTYFQNEAQLEKSRLLSDRFSAERPKGSFSTLEIQRTEQGDSAMYLCASVAAGGLGLETQYFGPGTRLLVL.

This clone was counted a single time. The CDR3 DNA reads as TGTGCCTGGGGGGATCAGGGAATGATCTCTGGAAACACCATATATTTT. It codes for CAWGDQGMISGNTIYF. J is TRBJ1-3 and V is TRBV30; D is possibly TRBD1 (5 bases). The CDR3 is 16 residues long. Germline V CDR1 and CDR2: GTSNPN, SVGIG (reference sequence). V shed 5 bases and J shed 0 bases, with 17 bases lying between them.

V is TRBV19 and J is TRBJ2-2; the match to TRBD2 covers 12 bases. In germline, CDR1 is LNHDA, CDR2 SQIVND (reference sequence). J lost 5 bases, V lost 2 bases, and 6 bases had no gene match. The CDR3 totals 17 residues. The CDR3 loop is CASSILAGGPRTGELFF. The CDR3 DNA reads TGTGCCAGTAGTATACTAGCGGGAGGGCCAAGAACCGGGGAGCTGTTTTTT. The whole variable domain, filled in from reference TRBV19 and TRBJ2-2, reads DGGITQSPKYLFRKEGQNVTLSCEQNLNHDAMYWYRQDPGQGLRLIYYSQIVNDFQKGDIAEGYSVSREKKESFPLTVTSAQKNPTAFYLCASSILAGGPRTGELFFGEGSRLTVL.

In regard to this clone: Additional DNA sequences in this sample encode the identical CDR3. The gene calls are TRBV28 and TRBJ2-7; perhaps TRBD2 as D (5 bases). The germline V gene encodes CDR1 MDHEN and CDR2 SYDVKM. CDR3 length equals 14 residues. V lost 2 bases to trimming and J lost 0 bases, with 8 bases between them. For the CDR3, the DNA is TGTGCCAGCAGTTTAGGCGGGTCCTCCTACGAGCAGTACTTC. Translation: CASSLGGSSYEQYF. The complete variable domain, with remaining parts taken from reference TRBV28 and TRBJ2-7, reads DVKVTQSSRYLVKRTGEKVFLECVQDMDHENMFWYRQDPGLGLRLIYFSYDVKMKEKGDIPEGYSVSREKKERFSLILESASTNQTSMYLCASSLGGSSYEQYFGPGTRLTVT.

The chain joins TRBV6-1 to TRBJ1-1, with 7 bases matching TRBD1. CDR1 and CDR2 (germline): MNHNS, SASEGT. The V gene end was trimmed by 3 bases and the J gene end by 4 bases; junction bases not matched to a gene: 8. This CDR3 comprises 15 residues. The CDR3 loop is CASSEETGPRTEAFF. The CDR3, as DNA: TGTGCCAGCAGTGAGGAGACAGGGCCGCGCACTGAAGCTTTCTTT.

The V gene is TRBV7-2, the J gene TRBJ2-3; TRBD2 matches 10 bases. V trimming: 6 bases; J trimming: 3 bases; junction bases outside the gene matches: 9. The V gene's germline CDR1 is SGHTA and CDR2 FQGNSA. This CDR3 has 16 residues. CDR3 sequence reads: CASRRLAGVNTDTQYF. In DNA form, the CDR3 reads TGTGCCAGCAGACGCCTAGCGGGAGTTAATACAGATACGCAGTATTTT.

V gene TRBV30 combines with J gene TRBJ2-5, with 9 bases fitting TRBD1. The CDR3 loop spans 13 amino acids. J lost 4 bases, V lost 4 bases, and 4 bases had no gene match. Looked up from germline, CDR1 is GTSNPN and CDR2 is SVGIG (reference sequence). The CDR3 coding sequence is TGTGCCTGGAATGGACAGGGGCGAGAGACCCAGTACTTC. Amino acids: CAWNGQGRETQYF.

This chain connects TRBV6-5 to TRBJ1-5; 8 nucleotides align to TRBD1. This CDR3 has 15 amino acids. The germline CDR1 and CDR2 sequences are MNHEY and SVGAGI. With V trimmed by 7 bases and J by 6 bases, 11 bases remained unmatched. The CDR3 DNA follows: TGTGCCAGCATCCCGGGCAGGGGGCAGAGTCAGCCCCAGCATTTT. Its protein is CASIPGRGQSQPQHF.

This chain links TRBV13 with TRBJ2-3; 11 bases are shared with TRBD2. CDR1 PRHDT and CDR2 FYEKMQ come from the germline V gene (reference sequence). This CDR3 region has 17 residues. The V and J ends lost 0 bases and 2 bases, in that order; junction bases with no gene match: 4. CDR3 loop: CASSLGLLAGDTDTQYF. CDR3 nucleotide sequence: TGTGCCAGCAGCTTAGGCCTACTAGCGGGGGACACAGATACGCAGTATTTT. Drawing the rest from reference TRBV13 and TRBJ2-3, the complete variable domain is AAGVIQSPRHLIKEKRETATLKCYPIPRHDTVYWYQQGPGQDPQFLISFYEKMQSDKGSIPDRFSAQQFSDYHSELNMSSLELGDSALYFCASSLGLLAGDTDTQYFGPGTRLTVL.

Here the CDR3 DNA reads TGTGCCAGCAGCCCCCAGGGGACGGGAGGGCACGATGAGCAGTTCTTC. It is translated as CASSPQGTGGHDEQFF. This chain uses TRBV9 with TRBJ2-1; TRBD2 matches at 8 bases. CDR1 is SGDLS, CDR2 YYNGEE, per germline. After removal of 4 bases from V and 8 bases from J, the junction contained 14 bases not matched to a gene. The CDR3 extends over 16 amino acids.

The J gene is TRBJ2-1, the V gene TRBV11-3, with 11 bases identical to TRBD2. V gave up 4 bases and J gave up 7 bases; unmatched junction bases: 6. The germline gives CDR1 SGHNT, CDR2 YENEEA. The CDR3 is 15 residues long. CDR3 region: CASSSSGLAENEQFF. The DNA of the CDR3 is TGTGCCAGCAGCTCGTCGGGACTAGCGGAGAATGAGCAGTTCTTC.

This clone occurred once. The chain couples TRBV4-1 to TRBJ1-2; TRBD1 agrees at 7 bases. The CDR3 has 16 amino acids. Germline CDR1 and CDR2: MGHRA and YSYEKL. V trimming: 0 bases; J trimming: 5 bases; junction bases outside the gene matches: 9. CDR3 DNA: TGCGCCAGCAGCCAAGAACCTTCCGGGACAGCATATGGCTACACCTTC. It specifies CASSQEPSGTAYGYTF.

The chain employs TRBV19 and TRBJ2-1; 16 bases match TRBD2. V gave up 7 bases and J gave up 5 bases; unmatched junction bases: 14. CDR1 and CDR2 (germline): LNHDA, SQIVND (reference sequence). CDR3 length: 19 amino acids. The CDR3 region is CASTKGGLAGGLRHNEQFF. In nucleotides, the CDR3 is TGTGCCAGTACCAAAGGGGGACTAGCGGGAGGGCTTCGCCACAATGAGCAGTTCTTC.

Here the CDR3 DNA reads TGTGCCAGCAGCCCCCGACTGTCCGACTCTGGAAACACCATATATTTT. Translating gives CASSPRLSDSGNTIYF. V usage is TRBV9 and J usage is TRBJ1-3; D is unresolved. Germline V CDR1 and CDR2: SGDLS, YYNGEE. The CDR3 is 16 residues long. Trimming left V 4 bases short and J 0 bases short, with 14 bases between.